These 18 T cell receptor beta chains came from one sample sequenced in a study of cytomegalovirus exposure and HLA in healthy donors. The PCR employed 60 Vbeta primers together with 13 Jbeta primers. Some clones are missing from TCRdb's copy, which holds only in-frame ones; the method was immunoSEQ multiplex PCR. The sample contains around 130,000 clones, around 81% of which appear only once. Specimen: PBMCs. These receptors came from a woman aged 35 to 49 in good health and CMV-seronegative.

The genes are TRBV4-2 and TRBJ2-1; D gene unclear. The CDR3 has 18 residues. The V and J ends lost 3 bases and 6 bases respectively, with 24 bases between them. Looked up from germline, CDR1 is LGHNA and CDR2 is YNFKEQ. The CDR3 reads CASSQGEIISFGFNEQFF. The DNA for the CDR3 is TGTGCCAGCAGCCAGGGCGAGATAATCAGCTTTGGTTTCAATGAGCAGTTCTTC.

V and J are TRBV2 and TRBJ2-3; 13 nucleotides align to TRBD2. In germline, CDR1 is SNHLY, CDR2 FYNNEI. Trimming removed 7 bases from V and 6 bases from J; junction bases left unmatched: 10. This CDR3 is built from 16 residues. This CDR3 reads CASMARTSGSEDTQYF. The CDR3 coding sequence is TGTGCCAGCATGGCCCGGACTAGCGGGAGTGAGGATACGCAGTATTTT.

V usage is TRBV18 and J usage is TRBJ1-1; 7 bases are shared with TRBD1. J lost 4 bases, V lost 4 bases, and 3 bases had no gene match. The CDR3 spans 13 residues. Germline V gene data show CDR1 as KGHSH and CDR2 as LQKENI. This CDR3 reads CASSRDSLTEAFF. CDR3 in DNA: TGTGCCAGCTCACGGGACAGTCTCACTGAAGCTTTCTTT.

DNA for the CDR3: TGTGCCAGCAGCTTTGGACTAGCGGGAAGAGAGGGCTCCGGGGAGCTGTTTTTT. This sequence encodes CASSFGLAGREGSGELFF. The chain uses TRBV5-4 and TRBJ2-2; 12 positions match TRBD2. The CDR3 covers 18 residues. V was clipped by 2 bases and J by 6 bases; unmatched bases: 11. In germline, CDR1 is SGHNT, CDR2 YYREEE (reference sequence).

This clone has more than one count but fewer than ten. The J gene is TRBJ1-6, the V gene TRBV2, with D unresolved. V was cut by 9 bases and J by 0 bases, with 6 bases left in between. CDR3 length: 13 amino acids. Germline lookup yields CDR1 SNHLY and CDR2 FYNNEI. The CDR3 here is CASVSSYNSPLHF. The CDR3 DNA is TGTGCCAGTGTGAGCTCCTATAATTCACCCCTCCACTTT.

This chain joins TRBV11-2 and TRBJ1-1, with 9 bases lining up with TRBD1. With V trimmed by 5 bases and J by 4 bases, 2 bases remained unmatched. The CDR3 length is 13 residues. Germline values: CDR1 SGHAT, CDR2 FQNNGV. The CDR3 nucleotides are TGTGCCAGCAGCGCGACAGGGGGCACTGAAGCTTTCTTT. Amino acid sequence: CASSATGGTEAFF.

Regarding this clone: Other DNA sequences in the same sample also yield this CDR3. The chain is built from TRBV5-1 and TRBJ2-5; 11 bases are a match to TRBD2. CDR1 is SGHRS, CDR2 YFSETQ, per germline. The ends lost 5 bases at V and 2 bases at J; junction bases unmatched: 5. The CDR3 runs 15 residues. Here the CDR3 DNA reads TGCGCCAGCAGTCGGCTAGCGGGGGGTCAAGAGACCCAGTACTTC. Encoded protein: CASSRLAGGQETQYF.

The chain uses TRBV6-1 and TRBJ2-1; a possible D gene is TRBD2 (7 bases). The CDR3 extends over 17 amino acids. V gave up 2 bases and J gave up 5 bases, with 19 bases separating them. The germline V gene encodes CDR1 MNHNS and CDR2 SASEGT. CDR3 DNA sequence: TGTGCCAGCAGTGAAAACTCTTTAGGGGGGGGCAACAATGAGCAGTTCTTC. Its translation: CASSENSLGGGNNEQFF.

The CDR3 coding sequence is TGTGCCAGCAGTTTTGCTAGACGGAGGAATGAGCAGTTCTTC. Translated, it gives CASSFARRRNEQFF. The chain couples TRBV27 to TRBJ2-1; a possible D gene is TRBD2 (5 bases). The CDR3 length is 14 residues. V lost 3 bases and J lost 7, with 13 bases in between. Germline loops: CDR1 MNHEY, CDR2 SMNVEV (reference sequence).

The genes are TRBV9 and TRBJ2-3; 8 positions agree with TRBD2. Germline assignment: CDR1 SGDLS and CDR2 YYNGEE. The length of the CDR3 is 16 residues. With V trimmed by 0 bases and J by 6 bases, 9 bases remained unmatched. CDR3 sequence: CASSVAGVTSEDTQYF. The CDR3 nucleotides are TGTGCCAGCAGCGTAGCGGGAGTGACTAGCGAGGATACGCAGTATTTT. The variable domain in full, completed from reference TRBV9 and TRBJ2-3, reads DSGVTQTPKHLITATGQRVTLRCSPRSGDLSVYWYQQSLDQGLQFLIQYYNGEERAKGNILERFSAQQFPDLHSELNLSSLELGDSALYFCASSVAGVTSEDTQYFGPGTRLTVL.

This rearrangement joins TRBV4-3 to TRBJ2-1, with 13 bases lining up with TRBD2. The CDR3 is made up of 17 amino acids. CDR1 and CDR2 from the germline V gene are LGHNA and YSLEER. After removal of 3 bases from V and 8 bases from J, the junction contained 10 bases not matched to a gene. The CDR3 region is CASSQGLAGNGADEQFF. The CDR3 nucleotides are TGCGCCAGCAGCCAGGGACTAGCGGGAAACGGCGCCGATGAGCAGTTCTTC.

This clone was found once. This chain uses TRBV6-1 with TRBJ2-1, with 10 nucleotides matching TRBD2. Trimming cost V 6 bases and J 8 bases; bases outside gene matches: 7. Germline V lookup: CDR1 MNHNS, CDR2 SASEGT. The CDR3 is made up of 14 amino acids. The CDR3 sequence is CASRLSGGVYEQFF. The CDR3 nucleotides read TGTGCCAGCAGGTTGAGCGGGGGGGTCTATGAGCAGTTCTTC.

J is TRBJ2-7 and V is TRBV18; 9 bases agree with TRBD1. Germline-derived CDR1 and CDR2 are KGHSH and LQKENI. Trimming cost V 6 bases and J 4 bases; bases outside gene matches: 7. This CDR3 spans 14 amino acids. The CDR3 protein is CASSGTGGKYEQYF. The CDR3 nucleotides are TGTGCCAGCTCCGGAACAGGGGGCAAGTACGAGCAGTACTTC. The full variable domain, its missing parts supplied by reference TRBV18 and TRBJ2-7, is NAGVMQNPRHLVRRRGQEARLRCSPMKGHSHVYWYRQLPEEGLKFMVYLQKENIIDESGMPKERFSAEFPKEGPSILRIQQVVRGDSAAYFCASSGTGGKYEQYFGPGTRLTVT.

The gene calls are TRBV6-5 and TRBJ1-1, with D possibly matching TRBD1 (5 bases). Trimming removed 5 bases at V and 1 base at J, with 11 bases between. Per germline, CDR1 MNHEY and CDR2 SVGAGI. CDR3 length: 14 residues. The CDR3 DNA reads TGTGCCAGCAGTGCGGGACTTAGGAACACTGAAGCTTTCTTT. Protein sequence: CASSAGLRNTEAFF.

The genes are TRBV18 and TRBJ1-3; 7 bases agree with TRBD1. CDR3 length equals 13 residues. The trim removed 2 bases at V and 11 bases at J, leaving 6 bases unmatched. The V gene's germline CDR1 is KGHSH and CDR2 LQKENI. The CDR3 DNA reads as TGTGCCAGCTCACCAAACGACAGGGAAGCCATATATTTT. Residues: CASSPNDREAIYF.

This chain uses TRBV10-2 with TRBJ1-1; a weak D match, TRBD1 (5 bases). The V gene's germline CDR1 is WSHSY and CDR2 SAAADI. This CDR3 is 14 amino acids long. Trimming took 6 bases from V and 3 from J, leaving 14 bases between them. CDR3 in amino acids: CASSPPGGYTEAFF. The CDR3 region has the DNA TGCGCCAGCAGCCCCCCGGGGGGTTACACTGAAGCTTTCTTT.

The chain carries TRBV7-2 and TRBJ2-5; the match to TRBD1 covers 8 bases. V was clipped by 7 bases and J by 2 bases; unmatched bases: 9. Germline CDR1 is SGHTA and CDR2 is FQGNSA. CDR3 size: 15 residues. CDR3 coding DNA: TGTGCCAGCACAACGGCTCGGACAGGGCAAGAGACCCAGTACTTC. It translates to CASTTARTGQETQYF.

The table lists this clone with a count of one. CDR3 DNA sequence: TGTGCCAGTAGTACGCCAGGGGGCCCGTATGGCTACACCTTC. Translating it yields CASSTPGGPYGYTF. The rearrangement joins TRBV19 to TRBJ1-2; 8 nucleotides agree with TRBD1. Germline CDR1 reads LNHDA; CDR2 reads SQIVND (reference sequence). This CDR3 is 14 amino acids long. Unmatched junction bases numbered 6, after V lost 4 bases and J lost 5 bases. Full variable domain (missing parts from reference TRBV19 and TRBJ1-2): DGGITQSPKYLFRKEGQNVTLSCEQNLNHDAMYWYRQDPGQGLRLIYYSQIVNDFQKGDIAEGYSVSREKKESFPLTVTSAQKNPTAFYLCASSTPGGPYGYTFGSGTRLTVV.